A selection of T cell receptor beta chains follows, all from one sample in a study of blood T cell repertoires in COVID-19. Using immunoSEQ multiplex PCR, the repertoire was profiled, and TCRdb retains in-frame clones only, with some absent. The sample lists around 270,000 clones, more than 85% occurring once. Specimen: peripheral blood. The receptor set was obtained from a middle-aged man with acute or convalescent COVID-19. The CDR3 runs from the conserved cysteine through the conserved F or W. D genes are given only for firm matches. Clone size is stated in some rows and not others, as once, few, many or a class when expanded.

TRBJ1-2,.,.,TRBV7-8,TGTGCCAGCAGCTCCGGGTATGGCTACACCTTC,CASSSGYGYTF
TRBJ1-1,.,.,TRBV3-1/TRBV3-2,TGTGCCAGCAGCCGTATATTAGGGGACACTGAAGCTTTCTTT,CASSRILGDTEAFF
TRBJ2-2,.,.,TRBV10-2,TGCGCCAGCAGTCTCCCCGGGACAAGGAACACCGGGGAGCTGTTTTTT,CASSLPGTRNTGELFF
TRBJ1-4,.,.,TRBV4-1,TGCGCCAGCAGCCTACTACAGGGATTTAATGAAAAACTGTTTTTT,CASSLLQGFNEKLFF
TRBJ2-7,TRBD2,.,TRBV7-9,TGTGCCAGCAGCTTTACGGGGGGGTCCTACGAGCAGTACTTC,CASSFTGGSYEQYF
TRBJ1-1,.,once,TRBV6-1,TGTGCCAGCAGTGAACGGAGGGGAGACACTGAAGCTTTCTTT,CASSERRGDTEAFF
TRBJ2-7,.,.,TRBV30,TGTGCCTGGAGTGTACTGAAAGGGGAAGACTCCTACGAGCAGTACTTC,CAWSVLKGEDSYEQYF
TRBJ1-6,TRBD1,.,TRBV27,TGTGCCAGCAGTTTCGGAAACAGGGGGCTTCGGAATTCACCCCTCCACTTT,CASSFGNRGLRNSPLHF
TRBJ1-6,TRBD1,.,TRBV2,TGTGCCAGCAGTTCCGGGACAGGGCCCTCACCCCTCCACTTT,CASSSGTGPSPLHF
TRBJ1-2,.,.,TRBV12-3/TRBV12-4,TGTGCCAGCAGTTTTGGGACAACTGGCTACACCTTC,CASSFGTTGYTF
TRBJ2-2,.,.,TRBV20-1,TGCAGTGCTAGTCTTGGGCGTGGCACCGGGGAGCTGTTTTTT,CSASLGRGTGELFF
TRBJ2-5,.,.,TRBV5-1,TGCGCCAGCAGCTTGGAGATCTACCGAACTCGGGAGACCCAGTACTTC,CASSLEIYRTRETQYF
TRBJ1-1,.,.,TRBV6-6,TGTGCCAGCAGTTACTCAGGGGTCACTGAAGCTTTCTTT,CASSYSGVTEAFF
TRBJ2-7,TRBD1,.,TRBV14,TGTGCCAGCAGCCAAGATCTTGACAGGGGATACGAGCAGTACTTC,CASSQDLDRGYEQYF
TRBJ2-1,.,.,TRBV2,TGTGCCAGCAGTGAAGCGCGGGCACTCCTCAATGAGCAGTTCTTC,CASSEARALLNEQFF
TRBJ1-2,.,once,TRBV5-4,TGTGCCAGCAGCTTGGGAGCGGGGGTTGATGGCTACACCTTC,CASSLGAGVDGYTF
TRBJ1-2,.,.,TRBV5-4,TGTGCCAGCAGCCAAGGGGTAGGGGGCTACACCTTC,CASSQGVGGYTF
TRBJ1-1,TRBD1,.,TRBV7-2,TGTGCCAGCAGCCCAAGCTCCGGGACAGGGAACACTGAAGCTTTCTTT,CASSPSSGTGNTEAFF
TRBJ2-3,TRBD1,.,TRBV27,TGTGCCAGCGGGTCACAGGGGCTCACAGATACGCAGTATTTT,CASGSQGLTDTQYF
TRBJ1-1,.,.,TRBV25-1,TGTGCCAGCCGAAAGAGGTCGGGTGAAGCTTTCTTT,CASRKRSGEAFF
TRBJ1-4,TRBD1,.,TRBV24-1,TGTGCCACCAGTGGTGACCCCGGGACAGAATCTTATGAAAAACTGTTTTTT,CATSGDPGTESYEKLFF
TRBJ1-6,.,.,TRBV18,TGTGCCAGCTCACCATCCTGGATAAGGGGTGATTCACCCCTCCACTTT,CASSPSWIRGDSPLHF
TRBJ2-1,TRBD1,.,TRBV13,TGTGCCAGCAGCTTACCCCCGGGACAGGGGGCCAATGAGCAGTTCTTC,CASSLPPGQGANEQFF
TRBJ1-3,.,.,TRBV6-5,TGTGCCAGCACAGGCGGAAACACCATATATTTT,CASTGGNTIYF
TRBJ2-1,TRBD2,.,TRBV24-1,TGTGCCACCAGTGTTGAGCGGGGGGGCTACAATGAGCAGTTCTTC,CATSVERGGYNEQFF
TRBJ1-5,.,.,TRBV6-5,TGTGCCAGCAGTACATGGGGACTTAATCAGCCCCAGCATTTT,CASSTWGLNQPQHF
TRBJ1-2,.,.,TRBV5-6,TGTGCCAGCAGCCCGGGGATACAGATCCGGAACACCTTC,CASSPGIQIRNTF
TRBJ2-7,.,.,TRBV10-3,TGTGCCATCAGTTGGGTATCACAGGGCTACGAGCAGTACTTC,CAISWVSQGYEQYF
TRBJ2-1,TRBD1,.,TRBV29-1,TGCAGCGTTGACCTGGGACAGATCCTGAGCTCCTACAATGAGCAGTTCTTC,CSVDLGQILSSYNEQFF
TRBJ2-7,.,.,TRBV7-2,TGTGCCAGCAGCTTAGAGCAGGGGCGGAACGAGCAGTACTTC,CASSLEQGRNEQYF
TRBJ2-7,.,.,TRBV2,TGTGCCAGCAGTGCTGGGCAGACCTACGAGCAGTACTTC,CASSAGQTYEQYF
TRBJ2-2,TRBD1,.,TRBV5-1,TGCGCCAGCAGCCTGACAGGGGCTAACACCGGGGAGCTGTTTTTT,CASSLTGANTGELFF
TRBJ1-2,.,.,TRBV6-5,TGTGCCAGCAGTTATTCACCGGGAGGGTATGGCTACACCTTC,CASSYSPGGYGYTF
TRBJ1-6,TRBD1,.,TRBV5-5,TGTGCCAGCACCGCCGCCGGACAGGGTGTCAATTCACCCCTCCACTTT,CASTAAGQGVNSPLHF
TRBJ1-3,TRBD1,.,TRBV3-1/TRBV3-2,TGTGCCAGCAGGGACAGGGTTTCTGGAAACACCATATATTTT,CASRDRVSGNTIYF
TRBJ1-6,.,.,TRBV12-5,TGTGCTAGTGCCTCAGAAAGCTCCTATAATTCACCCCTCCACTTT,CASASESSYNSPLHF
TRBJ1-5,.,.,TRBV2,TGTGCCAGCAGGCAGGAACACAATCAGCCCCAGCATTTT,CASRQEHNQPQHF
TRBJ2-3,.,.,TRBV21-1,TGTGCCAGCAGCAAAGGTAAAAGGGAGGGAGACTCCACAGATACGCAGTATTTT,CASSKGKREGDSTDTQYF
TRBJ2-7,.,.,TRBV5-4,TGTGCCAGCAGCCCAGAACAGGGTTCCGAGCAGTACTTC,CASSPEQGSEQYF
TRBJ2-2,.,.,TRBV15,TGTGCCACCAGCAGGGGAGGGGGGGCCACCACCGGGGAGCTGTTTTTT,CATSRGGGATTGELFF
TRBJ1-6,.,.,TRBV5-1,TGCGCCAGCAGCTTGGACCTCGGCTCCTATAATTCACCCCTCCACTTT,CASSLDLGSYNSPLHF
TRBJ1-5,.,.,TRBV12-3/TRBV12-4,TGTGCCAGCAAGGGACTACAAGGTCAGCCCCAGCATTTT,CASKGLQGQPQHF